Here is one T cell receptor beta chain with its context. As yet, its antigen is unknown. The data belong to a study of cytomegalovirus exposure and HLA in healthy donors. The length of the CDR3 is 15 residues. Germline assignment: CDR1 MGHRA and CDR2 YSYEKL. V lost 0 bases to trimming and J lost 6 bases, with 12 bases between them. Findings and caveats of the study: Generally TCR sequences proved uncommon, though certain public TCRs appeared in numerous donors. The study listed under 200 cytomegalovirus-associated TCR beta chains. It was reported that the classifier diagnosed cytomegalovirus status with high specificity and sensitivity in both the original and validation cohorts. A subsequent analysis found that TCR clusters from the first cohort also tended to co-occur in the approximately 120 validation repertoires, with approximately 95% of cluster scores above 0.

TCRdb's table, derived via immunoSEQ multiplex PCR, lists solely in-frame clones and lacks some. The data contain tens of thousands of clones, around 97% of them singletons. This clonotype originated in a man younger than 35 in good health and CMV-seronegative. The chain links TRBV4-1 to TRBJ1-5; weak D call: TRBD1 (6 bases). The sequencing input was PBMCs. CDR3 protein: CASSQDGGGGQPQHF. The CDR3 DNA reads TGCGCCAGCAGCCAAGATGGGGGGGGCGGTCAGCCCCAGCATTTT.